The T cell receptor (beta chain) described here comes from a study of blood T cell repertoires in COVID-19. Method: immunoSEQ multiplex PCR; TCRdb's copy keeps in-frame clones and lacks some. The sample has fewer than 130,000 clones; 76% are singletons. V was shortened by 3 bases and J by 4 bases, with 12 bases between the two germline ends. From germline, CDR1 is WSHSY and CDR2 SAAADI. This CDR3 contains 14 residues. Sequencing input: peripheral blood. The genes are TRBV10-2 and TRBJ1-2; D is uncertain. This TCR was recovered from an elderly woman with acute or convalescent COVID-19. As DNA, the CDR3 is TGCGCCAGCAGTGATGAGGTCAGAACCTATGGCTACACCTTC. Protein sequence: CASSDEVRTYGYTF.